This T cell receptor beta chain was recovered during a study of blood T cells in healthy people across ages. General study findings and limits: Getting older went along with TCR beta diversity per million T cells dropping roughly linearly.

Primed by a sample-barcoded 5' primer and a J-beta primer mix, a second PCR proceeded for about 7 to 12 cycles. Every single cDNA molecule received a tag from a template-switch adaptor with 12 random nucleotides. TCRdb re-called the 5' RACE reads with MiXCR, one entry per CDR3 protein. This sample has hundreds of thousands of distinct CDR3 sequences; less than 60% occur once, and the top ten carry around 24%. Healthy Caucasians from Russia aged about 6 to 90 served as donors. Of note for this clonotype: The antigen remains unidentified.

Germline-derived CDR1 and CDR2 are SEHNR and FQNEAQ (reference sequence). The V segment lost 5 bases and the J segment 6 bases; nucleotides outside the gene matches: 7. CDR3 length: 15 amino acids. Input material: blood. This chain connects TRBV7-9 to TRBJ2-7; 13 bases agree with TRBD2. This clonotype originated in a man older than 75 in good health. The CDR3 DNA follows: TGTGCCAGCAGCCCGGGACTAGCGGGACTACGCGAGCAGTACTTC. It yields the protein CASSPGLAGLREQYF.